The 16 T cell receptor beta chains given below trace back to one sample, sequenced in a study of graft-versus-host responses after intestinal transplantation. The repertoire was sequenced with immunoSEQ multiplex PCR; TCRdb's copy has only in-frame clones and lacks some. Of tens of thousands of clones listed, around 94% are singletons. This specimen was PBMCs, taken 16 days after intestinal transplant. These TCRs come from a human patient who received an intestinal transplant, so some T cells may come from the graft donor.

The chain has TRBV5-4 and TRBJ1-1; D not resolved. V shed 4 bases and J shed 3 bases, with 7 bases lying between them. CDR3 size: 12 residues. Germline CDR1 reads SGHNT; CDR2 reads YYREEE (reference sequence). CDR3 region: CASSQDYTEAFF. The CDR3 DNA reads as TGTGCCAGCAGCCAAGATTACACTGAAGCTTTCTTT. Looking up the rest from reference TRBV5-4 and TRBJ1-1 gives the full variable domain: ETGVTQSPTHLIKTRGQQVTLRCSSQSGHNTVSWYQQALGQGPQFIFQYYREEENGRGNFPPRFSGLQFPNYSSELNVNALELDDSALYLCASSQDYTEAFFGQGTRLTVV.

The gene calls are TRBV5-6 and TRBJ2-7; 10 nucleotides align to TRBD1. The CDR3 is 17 residues long. CDR1 and CDR2 (germline): SGHDT, YYEEEE. J lost 1 base, V lost 2 bases, and 9 bases had no gene match. CDR3 sequence: CASSFHPGQGTSYEQYF. The CDR3 DNA reads TGTGCCAGCAGCTTTCACCCGGGACAGGGGACGTCCTACGAGCAGTACTTC.

The gene calls are TRBV27 and TRBJ2-7, with D unresolved. Germline V CDR1 and CDR2: MNHEY, SMNVEV (reference sequence). This CDR3 has 14 amino acids. V was clipped by 3 bases and J by 3 bases, with 12 bases between them. The CDR3 sequence: CASSFLASFYEQYF. For the CDR3, the DNA is TGTGCCAGCAGTTTTCTCGCGAGCTTCTACGAGCAGTACTTC.

The rearrangement joins TRBV4-3 to TRBJ2-1; 8 bases are shared with TRBD2. The germline gives CDR1 LGHNA, CDR2 YSLEER. Losses at the gene ends were 8 bases for V and 7 bases for J; bases not matched to a gene: 13. The length of the CDR3 is 15 residues. The CDR3 region is CASRMSGSFMNEQFF. Here the CDR3 DNA reads TGCGCCAGCCGAATGAGCGGGAGTTTTATGAATGAGCAGTTCTTC.

The rearrangement uses TRBV4-1 and TRBJ2-7, with TRBD1 matching 10 bases. Germline CDR1 reads MGHRA; CDR2 reads YSYEKL. There are 16 residues in the CDR3. The V and J ends lost 2 bases and 5 bases, in that order; junction bases with no gene match: 9. The CDR3 DNA follows: TGCGCCAGCAGCCAATCTCCCGGGACAGGGGTCGACGAGCAGTACTTC. Protein sequence: CASSQSPGTGVDEQYF.

The chain uses TRBV6-1 and TRBJ2-3, with 12 positions matching TRBD2. The V segment lost 4 bases and the J segment 3 bases; nucleotides outside the gene matches: 8. CDR1 is MNHNS and CDR2 is SASEGT in the germline V gene. The CDR3 length is 17 residues. The CDR3 region is CASSALTSGRGTDTQYF. DNA of the CDR3: TGTGCCAGCAGTGCCCTGACTAGCGGGAGAGGGACAGATACGCAGTATTTT.

This chain joins TRBV4-2 and TRBJ2-7, with TRBD2 as a possible D gene (5 bases). CDR3 size: 16 residues. The germline gives CDR1 LGHNA, CDR2 YNFKEQ. The germline V and J ends were trimmed by 1 base and 0 bases, with 13 bases remaining between them. CDR3 residues: CASSQGGLQRSYEQYF. The CDR3 DNA is TGTGCCAGCAGCCAAGGCGGACTTCAACGCTCCTACGAGCAGTACTTC.

The chain joins TRBV7-3 to TRBJ2-2; 7 positions agree with TRBD1. This CDR3 region has 17 residues. The germline V gene encodes CDR1 SGHTA and CDR2 FQGTGA. V lost 1 base, J lost 1 base, and 6 bases stayed unmatched. CDR3 DNA sequence: TGTGCCAGCAGCTTAAGCCCACAGGGGATGAACACCGGGGAGCTGTTTTTT. This gives the protein CASSLSPQGMNTGELFF.

The J gene is TRBJ2-7, the V gene TRBV7-2, with 10 bases fitting TRBD1. The CDR3 covers 14 residues. V dropped 5 bases and J dropped 3; count of bases not matched to a gene: 4. Germline lookup yields CDR1 SGHTA and CDR2 FQGNSA. CDR3 bases: TGTGCCAGCAGCCCAGGGACAGGGGACTACGAGCAGTACTTC. This sequence encodes CASSPGTGDYEQYF.

CDR3 nucleotide sequence: TGTGCCAGCAGCCCCCGACAGGGCTGGAACACTGAAGCTTTCTTT. This codes for CASSPRQGWNTEAFF. The rearrangement joins TRBV11-2 to TRBJ1-1, with 7 bases fitting TRBD1. The CDR3 extends over 15 amino acids. J gave up 1 base and V 5 bases, and 7 bases lay outside the gene matches. The germline gives CDR1 SGHAT, CDR2 FQNNGV. The entire variable domain, with the rest obtained from reference TRBV11-2 and TRBJ1-1, is as follows: EAGVAQSPRYKIIEKRQSVAFWCNPISGHATLYWYQQILGQGPKLLIQFQNNGVVDDSQLPKDRFSAERLKGVDSTLKIQPAKLEDSAVYLCASSPRQGWNTEAFFGQGTRLTVV.

This rearrangement joins TRBV15 to TRBJ1-2; the match to TRBD1 covers 7 bases. J was trimmed by 6 bases and V by 3 bases; bases with no gene match: 13. This CDR3 is built from 16 residues. The germline gives CDR1 LNHNV, CDR2 YYDKDF (reference sequence). The CDR3 nucleotides are TGTGCCACCAGCAGGGGAGCGAGACAGGGTGCGGATGGCTACACCTTC. This encodes CATSRGARQGADGYTF.

This chain joins TRBV15 and TRBJ2-5; TRBD1 might be the D (7 bases). This CDR3 region has 18 residues. Deletions cut 1 base from V and 0 bases from J, with 18 bases between. Germline CDR1 reads LNHNV; CDR2 reads YYDKDF (reference sequence). The CDR3 region is CATSRGEWAGQYQETQYF. The DNA of the CDR3 is TGTGCCACCAGCAGAGGGGAGTGGGCGGGACAGTACCAAGAGACCCAGTACTTC.

The V gene is TRBV27, the J gene TRBJ2-7; 7 nucleotides agree with TRBD1. This CDR3 has 15 amino acids. The germline V gene encodes CDR1 MNHEY and CDR2 SMNVEV (reference sequence). Germline trimming cut 5 bases from V and 7 bases from J; bases unmatched to any gene: 14. CDR3 nucleotides: TGTGCCAGCAGTGTTTACAGGGGCCCCGGGACGGAGCAGTACTTC. Encoded protein: CASSVYRGPGTEQYF.

The V call is TRBV6-6, the J call TRBJ2-1; D is perhaps TRBD2 (5 bases). With 0 bases removed from V and 0 bases from J, the gap between germline ends came to 9 bases. Germline CDR1 reads MNHNY; CDR2 reads SVGAGI (reference sequence). The CDR3 has 16 amino acids. CDR3 nucleotides: TGTGCCAGCAGTTACTCTGGCACTAGCTCCTACAATGAGCAGTTCTTC. It specifies CASSYSGTSSYNEQFF.

The chain recombines TRBV19 with TRBJ1-1, with a tentative D call TRBD1 (6 bases). The germline V and J ends were trimmed by 10 bases and 6 bases, with 18 bases remaining between them. The CDR3 totals 13 residues. Germline V gene data show CDR1 as LNHDA and CDR2 as SQIVND (reference sequence). Here the CDR3 reads CATTILGGAEAFF. CDR3 sequence (DNA): TGTGCCACAACTATCCTTGGGGGCGCTGAAGCTTTCTTT. Supplemented by reference TRBV19 and TRBJ1-1, the full variable domain reads DGGITQSPKYLFRKEGQNVTLSCEQNLNHDAMYWYRQDPGQGLRLIYYSQIVNDFQKGDIAEGYSVSREKKESFPLTVTSAQKNPTAFYLCATTILGGAEAFFGQGTRLTVV.

The chain couples TRBV7-9 to TRBJ2-7; D is perhaps TRBD1 or TRBD2 (5 bases each). CDR1 and CDR2 from the germline V gene are SEHNR and FQNEAQ (reference sequence). Deletions cut 5 bases from V and 7 bases from J, with 18 bases between. The CDR3 has 14 residues. As DNA, the CDR3 is TGTGCCAGCAGCACCTCCGGGGACCGCGTAGAGCAGTACTTC. Protein: CASSTSGDRVEQYF.